The sequence of this TCR beta chain was determined in a study of blood T cell repertoires in COVID-19. The data were produced by immunoSEQ multiplex PCR, yet TCRdb's version contains in-frame clones alone and is incomplete. The table lists around 190,000 clones, 89% of them singletons. CDR1 and CDR2 (germline): ENHRY, SYGVKD. The J segment lost 1 base and the V segment lost 6 bases, leaving 7 bases of the junction unmatched. This CDR3 has 16 amino acids. Sample: peripheral blood. The sequence derives from a man aged 18 to 30 who had recovered from COVID-19. The chain couples TRBV10-3 to TRBJ1-1; 11 bases are a match to TRBD1. CDR3 protein: CAIRSRDRGWNTEAFF. The CDR3 coding sequence is TGTGCCATCAGGTCCCGGGACAGGGGGTGGAACACTGAAGCTTTCTTT.